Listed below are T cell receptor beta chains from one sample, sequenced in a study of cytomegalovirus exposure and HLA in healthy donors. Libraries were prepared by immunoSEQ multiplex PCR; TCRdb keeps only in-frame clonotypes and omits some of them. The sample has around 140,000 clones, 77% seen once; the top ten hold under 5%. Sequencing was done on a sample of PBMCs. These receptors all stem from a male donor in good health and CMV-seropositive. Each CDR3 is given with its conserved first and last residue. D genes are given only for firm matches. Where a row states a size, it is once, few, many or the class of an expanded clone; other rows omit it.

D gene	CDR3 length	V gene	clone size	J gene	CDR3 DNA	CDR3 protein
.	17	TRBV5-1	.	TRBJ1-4	TGCGCCAGCAGCCTGGATAGCCCCCTCCTAGCTAATGAAAAACTGTTTTTT	CASSLDSPLLANEKLFF
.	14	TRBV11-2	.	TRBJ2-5	TGTGCCAGCAGCTTAGTTGAGGGTGGGGAGACCCAGTACTTC	CASSLVEGGETQYF
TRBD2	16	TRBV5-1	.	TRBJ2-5	TGCGCCAGCAGCTGGGGGACTAGCGGGGGTCAAGAGACCCAGTACTTC	CASSWGTSGGQETQYF
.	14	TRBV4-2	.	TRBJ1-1	TGTGCCAGCAGCCAAGTGGGAGTAGGCACTGAAGCTTTCTTT	CASSQVGVGTEAFF
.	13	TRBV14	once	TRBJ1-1	TGTGCCAGCAGCCAATACAGATTCACTGAAGCTTTCTTT	CASSQYRFTEAFF
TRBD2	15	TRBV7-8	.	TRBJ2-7	TGTGCCAGCAGTACCGGCGGGACTAGCGAGTACGAGCAGTACTTC	CASSTGGTSEYEQYF
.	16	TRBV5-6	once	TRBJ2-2	TGTGCCAGCAGCCCGGACGCAGGGGCGGTCACCGGGGAGCTGTTTTTT	CASSPDAGAVTGELFF
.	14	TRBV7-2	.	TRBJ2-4	TGTGCCAGCAGCACAACAAACCCCAAAAACAGTCAGTACTTC	CASSTTNPKNSQYF
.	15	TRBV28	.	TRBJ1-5	TGTGCCAGCAGTTTAGGCAGGAAAAGCAATCAGCCCCAGCATTTT	CASSLGRKSNQPQHF
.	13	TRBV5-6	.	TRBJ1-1	TGTGCCAGCAGCTCCGGGACACGAATCGAAGCTTTCTTT	CASSSGTRIEAFF
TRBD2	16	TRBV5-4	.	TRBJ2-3	TGTGCCAGCAGCCACAGACTAGCGGGCAGCACAGATACGCAGTATTTT	CASSHRLAGSTDTQYF
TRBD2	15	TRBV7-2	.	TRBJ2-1	TGTGCCAGCAGCTTATTAGCGGGAGGGCCCAATGAGCAGTTCTTC	CASSLLAGGPNEQFF
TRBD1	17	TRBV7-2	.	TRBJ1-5	TGTGCCAGCAGCTTAGGACAGGGGGACCCGAGCAATCAGCCCCAGCATTTT	CASSLGQGDPSNQPQHF
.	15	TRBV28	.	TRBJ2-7	TGTGCCAGTCTGACCGGGGGAGACGGGTACTACGAGCAGTACTTC	CASLTGGDGYYEQYF
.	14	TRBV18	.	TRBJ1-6	TGTGCCAGCTCACCACAAGGGGCTGAATCACCCCTCCACTTT	CASSPQGAESPLHF
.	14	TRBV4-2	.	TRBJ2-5	TGTGCCAGCAGCCAAGGAGACAGTGAAGAGACCCAGTACTTC	CASSQGDSEETQYF
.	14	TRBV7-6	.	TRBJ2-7	TGTGCCAGCAGCTTATATCAGGATTCCTACGAGCAGTACTTC	CASSLYQDSYEQYF
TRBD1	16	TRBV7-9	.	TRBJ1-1	TGTGCCAGCAGCGAACCGGGACAGGGGGAGTGGACTGAAGCTTTCTTT	CASSEPGQGEWTEAFF
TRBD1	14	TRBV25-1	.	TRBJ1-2	TGTGCCAGCACCCCAGCAGGGACAGCTCTGGGCTACACCTTC	CASTPAGTALGYTF
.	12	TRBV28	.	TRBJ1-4	TGTGCCAGTCTCAACTCCTATGAAAAACTGTTTTTT	CASLNSYEKLFF
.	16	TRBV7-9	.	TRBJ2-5	TGTGCCAGCAGCTTAATCGGGACACCATACCAAGAGACCCAGTACTTC	CASSLIGTPYQETQYF
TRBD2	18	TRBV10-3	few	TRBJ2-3	TGTGCCATCAGTCTCCAGGACAGAACTAGCGGGGGCACAGATACGCAGTATTTT	CAISLQDRTSGGTDTQYF
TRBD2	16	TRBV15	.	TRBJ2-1	TGTGCCACCAGCAGAGGTAGCGGGGGGGCCGCCAATGAGCAGTTCTTC	CATSRGSGGAANEQFF
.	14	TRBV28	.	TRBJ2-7	TGTGCCAGCACCGTAGCGTCGGGAGTCTACGAGCAGTACTTC	CASTVASGVYEQYF
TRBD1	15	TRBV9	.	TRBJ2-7	TGTGCCAGCAGCGTAGGGGCACTTCAGGGGGTCGAGCAGTACTTC	CASSVGALQGVEQYF
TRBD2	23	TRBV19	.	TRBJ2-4	TGTGCCAGTAGTATTTGGGGGACTAGCGGGGGGAACCCGCAGGTAGGAGCCAAAAACAGTCAGTACTTC	CASSIWGTSGGNPQVGAKNSQYF
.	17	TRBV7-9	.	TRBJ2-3	TGTTCCAGCAGCTTAGTGGTCTCTCGCCCGGTGACAGATACGCAGTATTTT	CSSSLVVSRPVTDTQYF
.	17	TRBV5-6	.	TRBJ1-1	TGTGCCAGCAGCTGGATCAAAAGTGCGGGCCTTAACACTGAAGCTTTCTTT	CASSWIKSAGLNTEAFF
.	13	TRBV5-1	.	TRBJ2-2	TGCGCCAGCAGCTTGGCCACGGAGGGAACGCTGTTTTTT	CASSLATEGTLFF
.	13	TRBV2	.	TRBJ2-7	TGTGCCAGCAGTGCGGACAGATCCTACGAGCAGTACTTC	CASSADRSYEQYF
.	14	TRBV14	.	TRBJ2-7	TGTGCCAGCTCACGGACACCTCGCAGTTACGAGCAGTACTTC	CASSRTPRSYEQYF
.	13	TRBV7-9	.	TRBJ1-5	TGTTCCTCCCGGGGGGGAGGGGGTCAGCCCCAGCATTTT	CSSRGGGGQPQHF
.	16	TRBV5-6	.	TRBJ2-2	TGTGCCAGCAGCTCATTGGGGCTAGCGAACACCGGGGAGCTGTTTTTT	CASSSLGLANTGELFF